This T cell receptor (beta chain) was recovered during a study of CD8 T cells in Susac syndrome. CDR1 SGHAT and CDR2 FQDESV come from the germline V gene (reference sequence). V trimming: 7 bases; J trimming: 5 bases; junction bases outside the gene matches: 8. The CDR3 extends over 14 amino acids. Random hexamers were used to reverse transcribe roughly 0.45 to 1 ug of RNA. Using its own MiXCR run on the immunoSEQ multiplex PCR reads, TCRdb lists one record per CDR3 protein. The repertoire consists of 150,000 to 200,000 distinct CDR3 sequences, with about 95% occurring once and the leading ten covering approximately 0.1%.

The sequenced sample was CD4+ T cells from PBMCs. This clonotype was sampled from a human donor in good health. This sequence joins TRBV11-1 and TRBJ2-1, with 7 bases matching TRBD2. This chain's CDR3 is CASTGRLADNEQFF. The CDR3 nucleotides read TGTGCCAGCACAGGTCGGCTAGCGGACAATGAGCAGTTCTTC.